The entry below gives a single TCR beta chain sequence along with its context. There are 16 residues in the CDR3. Germline V lookup: CDR1 MNHNS, CDR2 SASEGT. J was trimmed by 4 bases and V by 1 base; bases with no gene match: 6. This sample is drawn from a study of blood T cell repertoires in COVID-19. The authors' processing: It was from reference gene primer amplification that nucleated cell counts were estimated. This table comes from immunoSEQ multiplex PCR, and its TCRdb copy is limited to in-frame clones, with some not included. V, J and clone size derive from that table, while D and trimming were established from the DNA sequence. This table holds roughly 100,000 clones, about nine tenths found once.

This chain uses TRBV6-1 with TRBJ2-2; 7 nucleotides line up with TRBD2. The sequence came from a man in his fifties with acute or convalescent COVID-19. The sequencing sample was made of peripheral blood. The CDR3 loop reads CASSEVAGAVTGELFF. Written as DNA, the CDR3 is TGTGCCAGCAGTGAAGTGGCGGGAGCAGTCACCGGGGAGCTGTTTTTT.